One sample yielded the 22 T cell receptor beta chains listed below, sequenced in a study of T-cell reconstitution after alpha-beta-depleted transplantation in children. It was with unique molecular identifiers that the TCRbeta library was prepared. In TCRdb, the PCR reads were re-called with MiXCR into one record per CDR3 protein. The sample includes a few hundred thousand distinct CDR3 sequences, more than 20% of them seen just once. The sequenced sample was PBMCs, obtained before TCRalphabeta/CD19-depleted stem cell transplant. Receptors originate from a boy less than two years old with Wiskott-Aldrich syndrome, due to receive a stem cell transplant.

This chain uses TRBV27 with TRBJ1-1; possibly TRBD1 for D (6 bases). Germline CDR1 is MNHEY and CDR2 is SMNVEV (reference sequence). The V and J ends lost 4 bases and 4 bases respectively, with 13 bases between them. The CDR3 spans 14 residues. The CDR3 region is CASSYRVGSTEAFF. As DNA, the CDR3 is TGTGCCAGCAGTTACAGGGTTGGGAGCACTGAAGCTTTCTTT.

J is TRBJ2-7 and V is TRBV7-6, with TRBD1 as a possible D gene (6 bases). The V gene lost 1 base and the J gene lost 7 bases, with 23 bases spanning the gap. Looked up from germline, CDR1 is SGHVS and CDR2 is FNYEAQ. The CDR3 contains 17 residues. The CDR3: CASSLVGAGTPVGEQYF. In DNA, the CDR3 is TGTGCCAGCAGCTTAGTTGGCGCCGGGACACCGGTGGGTGAGCAGTACTTC.

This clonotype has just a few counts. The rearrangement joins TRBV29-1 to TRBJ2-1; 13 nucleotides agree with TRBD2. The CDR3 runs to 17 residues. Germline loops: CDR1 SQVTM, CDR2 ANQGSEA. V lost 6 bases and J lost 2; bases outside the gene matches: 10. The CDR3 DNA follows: TGCAGCGTCAAACTAGCGGGAGGGCCAGGGACCTACAATGAGCAGTTCTTC. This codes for CSVKLAGGPGTYNEQFF.

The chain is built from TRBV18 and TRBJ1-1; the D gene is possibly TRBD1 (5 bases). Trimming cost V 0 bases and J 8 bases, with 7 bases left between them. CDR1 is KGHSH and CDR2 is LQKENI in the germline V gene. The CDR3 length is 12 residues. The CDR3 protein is CASSPPAGEAFF. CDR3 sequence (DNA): TGTGCCAGCTCACCACCGGCAGGGGAAGCTTTCTTT.

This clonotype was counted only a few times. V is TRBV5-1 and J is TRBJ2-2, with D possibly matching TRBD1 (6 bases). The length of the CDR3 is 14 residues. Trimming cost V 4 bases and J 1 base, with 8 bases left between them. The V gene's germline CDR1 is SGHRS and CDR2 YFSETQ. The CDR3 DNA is TGCGCCAGCAGCGTGACAGGGAACACCGGGGAGCTGTTTTTT. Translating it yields CASSVTGNTGELFF.

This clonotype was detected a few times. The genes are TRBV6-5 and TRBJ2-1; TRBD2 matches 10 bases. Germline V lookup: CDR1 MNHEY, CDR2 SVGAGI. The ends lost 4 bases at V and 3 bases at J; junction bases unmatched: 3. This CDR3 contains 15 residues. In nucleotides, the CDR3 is TGTGCCAGCAGTTCTCTAGCGGGAGTCTACAATGAGCAGTTCTTC. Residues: CASSSLAGVYNEQFF.

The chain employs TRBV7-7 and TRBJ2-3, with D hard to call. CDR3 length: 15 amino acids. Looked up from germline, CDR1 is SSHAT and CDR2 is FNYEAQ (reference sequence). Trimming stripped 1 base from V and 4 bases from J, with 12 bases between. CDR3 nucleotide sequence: TGTGCCAGCAGCTTAGGATTGGACGCGGCAGATACGCAGTATTTT. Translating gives CASSLGLDAADTQYF.

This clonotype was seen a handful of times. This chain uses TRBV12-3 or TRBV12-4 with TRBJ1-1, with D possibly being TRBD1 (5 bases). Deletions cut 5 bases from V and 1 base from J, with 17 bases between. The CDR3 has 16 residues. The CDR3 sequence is CASSRALGQGNTEAFF. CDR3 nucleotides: TGTGCCAGCAGTCGGGCCCTGGGGCAGGGGAACACTGAAGCTTTCTTT.

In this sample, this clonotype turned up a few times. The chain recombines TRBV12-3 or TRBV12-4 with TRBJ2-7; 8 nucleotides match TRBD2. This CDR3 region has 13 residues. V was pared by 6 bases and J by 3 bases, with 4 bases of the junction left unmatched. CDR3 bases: TGTGCCAGCAGGCGGGAGGCCTTCTACGAGCAGTACTTC. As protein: CASRREAFYEQYF.

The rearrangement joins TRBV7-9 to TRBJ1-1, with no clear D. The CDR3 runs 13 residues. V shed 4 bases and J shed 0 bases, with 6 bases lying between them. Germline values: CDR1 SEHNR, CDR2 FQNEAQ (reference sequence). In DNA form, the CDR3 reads TGTGCCAGCAGCTCAAGGATGAACACTGAAGCTTTCTTT. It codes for CASSSRMNTEAFF.

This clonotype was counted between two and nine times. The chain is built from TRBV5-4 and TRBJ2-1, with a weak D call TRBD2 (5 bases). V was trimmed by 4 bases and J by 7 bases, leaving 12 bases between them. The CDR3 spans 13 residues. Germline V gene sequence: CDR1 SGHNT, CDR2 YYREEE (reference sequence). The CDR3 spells CASSGVLANEQFF. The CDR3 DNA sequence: TGTGCCAGCAGCGGGGTATTAGCGAATGAGCAGTTCTTC.

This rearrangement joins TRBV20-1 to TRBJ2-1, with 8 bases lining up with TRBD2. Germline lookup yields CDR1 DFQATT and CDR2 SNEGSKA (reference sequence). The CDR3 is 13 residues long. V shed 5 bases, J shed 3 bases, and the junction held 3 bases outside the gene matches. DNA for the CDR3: TGCAGTGCTCAGCTAGCGGGCTACAATGAGCAGTTCTTC. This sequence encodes CSAQLAGYNEQFF.

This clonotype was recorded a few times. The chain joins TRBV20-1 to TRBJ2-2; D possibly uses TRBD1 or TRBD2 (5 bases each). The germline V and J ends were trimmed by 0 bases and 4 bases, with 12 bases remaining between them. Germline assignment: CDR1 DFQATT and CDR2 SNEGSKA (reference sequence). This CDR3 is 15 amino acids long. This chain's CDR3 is CSARDVGRVTGELFF. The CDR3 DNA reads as TGCAGTGCTAGAGATGTGGGACGCGTCACCGGGGAGCTGTTTTTT.

The CDR3 here is CAISDSFSQPQHF. The CDR3 coding sequence is TGTGCCATCAGTGACAGTTTCAGTCAGCCCCAGCATTTT. The J gene is TRBJ1-5, the V gene TRBV10-3; D call uncertain. V was shortened by 3 bases and J by 6 bases, with 9 bases between the two germline ends. Germline V lookup: CDR1 ENHRY, CDR2 SYGVKD. CDR3 size: 13 residues.

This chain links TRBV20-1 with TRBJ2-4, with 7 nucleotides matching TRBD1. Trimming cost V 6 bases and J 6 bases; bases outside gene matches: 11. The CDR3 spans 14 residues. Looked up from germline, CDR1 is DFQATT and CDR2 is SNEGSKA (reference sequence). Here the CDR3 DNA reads TGCAGTGCAAGACCGACAGGGTTAGGAAACATTCAGTACTTC. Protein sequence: CSARPTGLGNIQYF.

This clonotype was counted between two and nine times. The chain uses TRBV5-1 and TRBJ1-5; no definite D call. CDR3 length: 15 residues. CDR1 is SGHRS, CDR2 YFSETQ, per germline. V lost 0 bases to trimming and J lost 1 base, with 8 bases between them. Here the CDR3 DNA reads TGCGCCAGCAGCTTGGGAGGCTGGAGCAATCAGCCCCAGCATTTT. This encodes CASSLGGWSNQPQHF. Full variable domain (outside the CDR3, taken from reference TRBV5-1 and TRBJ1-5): KAGVTQTPRYLIKTRGQQVTLSCSPISGHRSVSWYQQTPGQGLQFLFEYFSETQRNKGNFPGRFSGRQFSNSRSEMNVSTLELGDSALYLCASSLGGWSNQPQHFGDGTRLSIL.

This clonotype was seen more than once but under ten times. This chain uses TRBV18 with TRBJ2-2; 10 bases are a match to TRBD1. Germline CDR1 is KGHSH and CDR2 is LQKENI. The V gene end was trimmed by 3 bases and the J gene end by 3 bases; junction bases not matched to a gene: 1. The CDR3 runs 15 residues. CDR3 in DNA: TGTGCCAGCTCACCCGGACAGGGGGACACCGGGGAGCTGTTTTTT. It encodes CASSPGQGDTGELFF.

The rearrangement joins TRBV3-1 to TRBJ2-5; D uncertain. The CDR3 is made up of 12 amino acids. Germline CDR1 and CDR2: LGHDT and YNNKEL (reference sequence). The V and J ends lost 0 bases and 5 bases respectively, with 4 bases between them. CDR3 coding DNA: TGTGCCAGCAGCCAAGATGTGGAGACCCAGTACTTC. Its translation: CASSQDVETQYF.

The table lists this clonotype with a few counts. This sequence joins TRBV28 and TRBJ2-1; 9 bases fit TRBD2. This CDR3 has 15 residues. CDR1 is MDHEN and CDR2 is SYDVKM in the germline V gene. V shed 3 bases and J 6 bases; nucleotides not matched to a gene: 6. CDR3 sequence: CASSFSSGVSNEQFF. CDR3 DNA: TGTGCCAGCAGTTTCTCTAGCGGGGTTAGCAATGAGCAGTTCTTC.

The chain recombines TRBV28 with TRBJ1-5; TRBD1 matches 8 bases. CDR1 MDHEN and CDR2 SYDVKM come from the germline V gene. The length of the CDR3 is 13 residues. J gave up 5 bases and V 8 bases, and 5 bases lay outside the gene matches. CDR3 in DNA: TGTGCCAGCGGGGACAGGCGGCATCAGCCCCAGCATTTT. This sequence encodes CASGDRRHQPQHF.

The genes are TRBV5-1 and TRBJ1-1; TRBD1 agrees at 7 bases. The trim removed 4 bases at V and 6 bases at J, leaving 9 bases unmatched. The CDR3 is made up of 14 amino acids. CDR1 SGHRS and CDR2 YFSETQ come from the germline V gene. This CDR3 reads CASSPGTAGPEAFF. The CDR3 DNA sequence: TGCGCCAGCAGCCCCGGGACAGCCGGGCCTGAAGCTTTCTTT.

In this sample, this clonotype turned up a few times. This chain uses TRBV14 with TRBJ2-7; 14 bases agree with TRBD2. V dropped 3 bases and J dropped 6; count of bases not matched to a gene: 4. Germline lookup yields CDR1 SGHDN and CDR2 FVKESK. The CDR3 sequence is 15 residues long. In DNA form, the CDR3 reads TGTGCCAGCAGCCAGGGACTAGCGGGAGCTTTCGAGCAGTACTTC. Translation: CASSQGLAGAFEQYF.